The 5 T cell receptor beta chains listed next were all sequenced from one sample in a study of blood T cells in healthy people across ages. With a J-beta primer mix and a sample-barcoded 5' primer, a second PCR ran about 7 to 12 cycles. One entry per CDR3 protein results from TCRdb running MiXCR on the 5' RACE reads. The table records over 1,500,000 distinct CDR3 sequences, roughly two fifths of them present only once. Material: blood. The receptors stem from a human donor in good health.

The chain has TRBV4-3 and TRBJ2-1, with 7 bases matching TRBD2. Trimming at V came to 4 bases and at J to 0 bases, leaving 9 bases not matched to a gene. The germline V gene encodes CDR1 LGHNA and CDR2 YSLEER. The CDR3 covers 17 residues. Written as DNA, the CDR3 is TGCGCCAGCAGCCCAAGGGAGGGGTTCAGCTCCTACAATGAGCAGTTCTTC. This codes for CASSPREGFSSYNEQFF.

V gene TRBV24-1 combines with J gene TRBJ2-1, with 9 bases identical to TRBD2. J lost 7 bases, V lost 0 bases, and 9 bases had no gene match. Germline CDR1 reads KGHDR; CDR2 reads SFDVKD. The CDR3 sequence is 17 residues long. The CDR3 DNA reads TGTGCCACCAGTGATTTGGGTCGCGGGGGGGCCCTTAATGAGCAGTTCTTC. The encoded protein is CATSDLGRGGALNEQFF.

This clonotype was counted ten times or more. For the CDR3, the DNA is TGTGCCAGCAGTTCTTGGACAGGCGGATACAATGAGCAGTTCTTC. Amino acids: CASSSWTGGYNEQFF. The rearrangement uses TRBV7-2 and TRBJ2-1, with 7 bases identical to TRBD1. Germline V CDR1 and CDR2: SGHTA, FQGNSA. J was trimmed by 4 bases and V by 6 bases; bases with no gene match: 9. The CDR3 spans 15 residues. Variable domain in full (rest from reference TRBV7-2 and TRBJ2-1): GAGVSQSPSNKVTEKGKDVELRCDPISGHTALYWYRQSLGQGLEFLIYFQGNSAPDKSGLPSDRFSAERTGGSVSTLTIQRTQQEDSAVYLCASSSWTGGYNEQFFGPGTRLTVL.

This chain joins TRBV6-6 and TRBJ1-2; D gene ambiguous. Per germline, CDR1 MNHNY and CDR2 SVGAGI (reference sequence). The V and J ends lost 1 base and 12 bases respectively, with 9 bases between them. The CDR3 extends over 11 amino acids. Here the CDR3 DNA reads TGTGCCAGCAGTTACTGGGCGGGCCACACCTTC. Translated: CASSYWAGHTF.

The V call is TRBV20-1, the J call TRBJ1-5; D possibly corresponds to TRBD1 (6 bases). V was trimmed by 3 bases and J by 1 base, leaving 13 bases between them. The CDR3 contains 15 residues. Per germline, CDR1 DFQATT and CDR2 SNEGSKA (reference sequence). The CDR3 coding sequence is TGCAGTGCTAGGTCGGCAGGGGTGAGCAATCAGCCCCAGCATTTT. Translated, it gives CSARSAGVSNQPQHF.